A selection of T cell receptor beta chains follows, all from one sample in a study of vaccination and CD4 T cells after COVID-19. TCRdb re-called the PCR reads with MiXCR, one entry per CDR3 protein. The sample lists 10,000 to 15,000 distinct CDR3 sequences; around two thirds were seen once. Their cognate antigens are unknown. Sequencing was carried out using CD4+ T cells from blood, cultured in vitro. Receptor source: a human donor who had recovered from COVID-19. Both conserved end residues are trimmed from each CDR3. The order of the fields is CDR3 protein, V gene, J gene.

ASSSLSGRNGAEQF	TRBV7-2	TRBJ2-1
ATGEGQGADTQY	TRBV6-1	TRBJ2-3
ATRNGDTQY	TRBV2	TRBJ2-3
RAGTGDTGANVLT	TRBV20-1	TRBJ2-6
ASSLTGSAYEQY	TRBV7-3	TRBJ2-7
ASSLLVGNTEAF	TRBV7-8	TRBJ1-1
ASSYGVGHEQY	TRBV12-3/TRBV12-4	TRBJ2-7
ASSPFGTGGNTIY	TRBV28	TRBJ1-3
ASSVALAGDFRF	TRBV9	TRBJ2-1
ASSPQLGDSPLH	TRBV18	TRBJ1-6
ASSPIGAASSPLH	TRBV6-1	TRBJ1-6
ASSAPTSRYEQY	TRBV7-2	TRBJ2-7
ASSSLDTQY	TRBV19	TRBJ2-3
ATSRVWGTDTQY	TRBV15	TRBJ2-3
ASSAGGFSPLH	TRBV12-3/TRBV12-4	TRBJ1-6
ATGGGYGYT	TRBV6-1	TRBJ1-2
ASSPPRGKETQY	TRBV11-2	TRBJ2-5
ASSLGQDQPQH	TRBV7-2	TRBJ1-5
ASSEYPGGTEAF	TRBV25-1	TRBJ1-1
ASSGGQTDTQY	TRBV18	TRBJ2-3
ASSWDFRSGANVLT	TRBV7-8	TRBJ2-6
ASSGTSGGTDTQY	TRBV2	TRBJ2-3
ASSLPWQVEAF	TRBV7-9	TRBJ1-1
ASTLSGRGGTDTQY	TRBV28	TRBJ2-3
ASNIRGGGRGYT	TRBV7-2	TRBJ1-2
ASSTRRDRVYTDTQY	TRBV5-5	TRBJ2-3
ASRPDRDNSPLH	TRBV2	TRBJ1-6
ASDGLAFPETQY	TRBV2	TRBJ2-5
SASQREAPETQY	TRBV20-1	TRBJ2-5
ASRSPGVRGESYGYT	TRBV2	TRBJ1-2
SATYSPSSYEQY	TRBV20-1	TRBJ2-7
ASSYSGSGANVLT	TRBV6-2/TRBV6-3	TRBJ2-6
ASSYSNGFKLAGNTGELF	TRBV6-5	TRBJ2-2
SASDPLAGADTQY	TRBV20-1	TRBJ2-3
AKKIHRGGNQPQH	TRBV3-1	TRBJ1-5
ASSSQPVGYT	TRBV6-2/TRBV6-3	TRBJ1-2
AWRLINGYT	TRBV30	TRBJ1-2
SASRPGLVVYEQY	TRBV20-1	TRBJ2-7
ASSGTGGETQY	TRBV19	TRBJ2-5
ASSFSDRISYEQY	TRBV28	TRBJ2-7
ASSPLRGASNQPQH	TRBV28	TRBJ1-5
ASSLGVPDTQY	TRBV7-3	TRBJ2-3
ASRPGLLADTQY	TRBV28	TRBJ2-3
SARGEAGGSFKTQY	TRBV20-1	TRBJ2-5